A single sample is the source of the 30 T cell receptor beta chains below, sequenced in a study of cytomegalovirus exposure and HLA in healthy donors. With 60 Vbeta and 13 Jbeta primers, the PCR was carried out. Some clones are missing from TCRdb's copy, which holds only in-frame ones; the method was immunoSEQ multiplex PCR. The sample lists 85,000 to 100,000 clones, around nine tenths occurring once. Sequenced: PBMCs. The receptor source for this set is a man aged 30 to 39 in good health and CMV-seropositive.

The chain recombines TRBV10-2 with TRBJ2-1; TRBD1 matches at 7 bases. The CDR3 has 14 amino acids. The ends lost 1 base at V and 9 bases at J; junction bases unmatched: 6. Germline V gene lookup returns CDR1 WSHSY and CDR2 SAAADI. The CDR3 sequence: CASSEWGTESEQFF. In DNA, the CDR3 is TGCGCCAGCAGTGAGTGGGGGACAGAGAGTGAGCAGTTCTTC.

The chain combines TRBV30 with TRBJ1-5, with 8 bases matching TRBD1. Germline CDR1 and CDR2: GTSNPN and SVGIG (reference sequence). V shed 0 bases and J 7 bases; nucleotides not matched to a gene: 5. The CDR3 consists of 14 residues. The CDR3 loop reads CAWSVQGGPQPQHF. The CDR3 DNA reads TGTGCCTGGAGTGTACAGGGGGGCCCACAGCCCCAGCATTTT.

The chain has TRBV11-2 and TRBJ2-1; D may be TRBD1 (5 bases). This CDR3 contains 15 residues. Germline assignment: CDR1 SGHAT and CDR2 FQNNGV. V lost 2 bases to trimming and J lost 9 bases, with 17 bases between them. The CDR3 protein is CASSLQGPERGEQFF. CDR3 DNA sequence: TGTGCCAGCAGCTTACAGGGTCCCGAACGTGGTGAGCAGTTCTTC.

The chain links TRBV29-1 to TRBJ2-3; D is perhaps TRBD1 (5 bases). This CDR3 is 14 amino acids long. Germline assignment: CDR1 SQVTM and CDR2 ANQGSEA. The germline V and J ends were trimmed by 3 bases and 0 bases, with 10 bases remaining between them. DNA for the CDR3: TGCAGCGTTGAGACAGTTTCTAGCACAGATACGCAGTATTTT. It encodes CSVETVSSTDTQYF.

This clone came up a few times. The chain employs TRBV6-1 and TRBJ2-4; D may be TRBD1 (6 bases). The germline V and J ends were trimmed by 4 bases and 9 bases, with 19 bases remaining between them. Per the germline V gene, CDR1 is MNHNS and CDR2 is SASEGT. This CDR3 is built from 15 residues. The CDR3: CASSVLQGGQGIQYF. CDR3 nucleotide sequence: TGTGCCAGCAGTGTATTACAGGGCGGGCAAGGCATTCAGTACTTC.

The chain couples TRBV19 to TRBJ1-2; D remains ambiguous. Between the trimmed V and J ends, which lost 5 bases and 3 bases, there was a span of 16 bases. CDR1 and CDR2 from the germline V gene are LNHDA and SQIVND (reference sequence). The CDR3 extends over 15 amino acids. This CDR3 reads CASSSHNRQDYGYTF. The DNA of the CDR3 is TGTGCCAGTAGTTCACACAACCGGCAGGACTATGGCTACACCTTC.

The V call is TRBV6-1, the J call TRBJ2-3; maybe TRBD2 (6 bases). Trimming removed 4 bases from V and 3 bases from J, with 17 bases in between. The CDR3 spans 16 residues. Germline CDR1 reads MNHNS; CDR2 reads SASEGT. CDR3 in amino acids: CASSGGGGFLTDTQYF. DNA for the CDR3: TGTGCCAGCAGTGGGGGTGGGGGGTTTCTGACAGATACGCAGTATTTT.

This sequence joins TRBV28 and TRBJ2-1; 7 nucleotides line up with TRBD1. Germline values: CDR1 MDHEN, CDR2 SYDVKM. V trimming: 4 bases; J trimming: 6 bases; junction bases outside the gene matches: 3. This CDR3 has 13 amino acids. The CDR3 loop is CASSYRGGNEQFF. CDR3 nucleotide sequence: TGTGCCAGCAGTTACAGGGGCGGCAATGAGCAGTTCTTC.

This clone was recorded once. V is TRBV5-1 and J is TRBJ2-2, with D possibly TRBD1 on 6 matching bases. Trimming took off 3 bases at V and 1 base at J, with 13 bases between the two ends. Germline V lookup: CDR1 SGHRS, CDR2 YFSETQ. The CDR3 runs 16 residues. CDR3 nucleotides: TGCGCCAGCAGCTCCGGACAGCCACTGAACACCGGGGAGCTGTTTTTT. Translated: CASSSGQPLNTGELFF.

The chain combines TRBV30 with TRBJ2-5, with 10 positions matching TRBD2. Matching the DNA end better, TRBJ2-7 makes the J call doubtful. Germline CDR1 GTSNPN, CDR2 SVGIG (reference sequence). The CDR3 sequence is 13 residues long. CDR3 sequence (DNA): TGTGCCTTCCAAGCGGGAGGGCCTAACGAGCAGTACTTC. Its protein product is CAFQAGGPNEQYF.

The CDR3 region has the DNA TGCAGCGTTTTACAGAAAGCTTCCTACGAGCAGTACTTC. Encoded protein: CSVLQKASYEQYF. The chain joins TRBV29-1 to TRBJ2-7; D is unclear. V was cut by 5 bases and J by 1 base, with 12 bases left in between. This CDR3 is built from 13 residues. Germline V CDR1 and CDR2: SQVTM, ANQGSEA.

This clone was seen once. The gene calls are TRBV27 and TRBJ2-1, with 13 bases aligning to TRBD2. CDR1 MNHEY and CDR2 SMNVEV come from the germline V gene (reference sequence). J was trimmed by 9 bases and V by 5 bases; bases with no gene match: 7. CDR3 length equals 15 residues. CDR3 in amino acids: CASSTSGRAVIEQFF. CDR3 coding DNA: TGTGCCAGCAGTACTAGCGGGAGGGCCGTAATTGAGCAGTTCTTC.

The V and J genes are TRBV5-1 and TRBJ2-2; tentatively, D is TRBD1 (6 bases). Between the trimmed V and J ends, which lost 4 bases and 3 bases, there was a span of 10 bases. The CDR3 has 14 residues. Germline V gives CDR1 SGHRS, CDR2 YFSETQ. CDR3 nucleotide sequence: TGCGCCAGCAGCAGGAACAGGGACACCGGGGAGCTGTTTTTT. Its translation: CASSRNRDTGELFF.

The CDR3 nucleotides read TGCAGCGTTCAAGGCAGCGGTGTCGATGGCTACACCTTC. Residues: CSVQGSGVDGYTF. The gene calls are TRBV29-1 and TRBJ1-2, with no clear D. The CDR3 consists of 13 residues. Germline V gene sequence: CDR1 SQVTM, CDR2 ANQGSEA. Trimming pared 5 bases from V and 6 bases from J, leaving 16 bases between.

The chain carries TRBV28 and TRBJ2-7; 7 bases align to TRBD2. V shed 6 bases and J 2 bases; nucleotides not matched to a gene: 16. Germline loops: CDR1 MDHEN, CDR2 SYDVKM. The CDR3 consists of 17 residues. Written as DNA, the CDR3 is TGTGCCAGCAGCCCTAGCGGTAGGTTAGGCTTTCCCTACGAGCAGTACTTC. Its protein is CASSPSGRLGFPYEQYF.

The CDR3 is CASSVDFGRLGEQFF. CDR3 DNA: TGTGCCAGCAGCGTAGATTTTGGGCGATTGGGTGAGCAGTTCTTC. The chain carries TRBV9 and TRBJ2-1; no reliable D call. V shed 0 bases and J shed 9 bases, with 16 bases lying between them. CDR3 length equals 15 residues. Germline V gives CDR1 SGDLS, CDR2 YYNGEE.

The gene calls are TRBV6-5 and TRBJ2-7; 12 bases fit TRBD1. The J call may not be correct, given that the DNA end is closer to TRBJ2-5. The CDR3 runs 14 residues. Germline values: CDR1 MNHEY, CDR2 SVGAGI. CDR3: CASRGQGAQETQYF. The CDR3 DNA sequence: TGTGCCAGCAGGGGACAGGGGGCTCAAGAGACCCAGTACTTC.

The rearrangement uses TRBV27 and TRBJ2-7; 8 positions match TRBD1. Germline loops: CDR1 MNHEY, CDR2 SMNVEV (reference sequence). This CDR3 comprises 13 residues. V lost 6 bases, J lost 2 bases, and 3 bases stayed unmatched. CDR3 residues: CASSGQGPYEQYF. The CDR3 region has the DNA TGTGCCAGCAGCGGACAGGGCCCCTACGAGCAGTACTTC.

This chain joins TRBV27 and TRBJ2-1; 7 nucleotides line up with TRBD1. Germline loops: CDR1 MNHEY, CDR2 SMNVEV (reference sequence). J gave up 8 bases and V 3 bases, and 7 bases lay outside the gene matches. The length of the CDR3 is 14 residues. The CDR3 protein is CASSFVGGKDEQFF. CDR3 bases: TGTGCCAGCAGTTTTGTAGGGGGCAAGGATGAGCAGTTCTTC.

V usage is TRBV29-1 and J usage is TRBJ1-2; D is unresolved. The CDR3 length is 14 residues. Germline values: CDR1 SQVTM, CDR2 ANQGSEA. The V end was cut by 4 bases, the J end by 4 bases, with 16 bases between. CDR3 DNA sequence: TGCAGCGTTGGTTCCTGGACTACCCTCTATGGCTACACCTTC. Residues: CSVGSWTTLYGYTF.

This chain connects TRBV5-1 to TRBJ2-7, with 7 bases aligning to TRBD1. The germline gives CDR1 SGHRS, CDR2 YFSETQ. V trimming: 4 bases; J trimming: 1 base; junction bases outside the gene matches: 2. The CDR3 is made up of 13 amino acids. CDR3 sequence reads: CASSLQGSYEQYF. CDR3 coding DNA: TGCGCCAGCAGCCTACAGGGGTCCTACGAGCAGTACTTC.

V is TRBV6-1 and J is TRBJ2-7; no clear D gene. V gave up 3 bases and J gave up 3 bases, with 12 bases separating them. The CDR3 length is 14 residues. Looked up from germline, CDR1 is MNHNS and CDR2 is SASEGT. Written as DNA, the CDR3 is TGTGCCAGCAGTGATATCAGGTACGACTACGAGCAGTACTTC. This translates into CASSDIRYDYEQYF.

J is TRBJ1-4 and V is TRBV5-8; the match to TRBD1 covers 7 bases. Germline loops: CDR1 SGHTS, CDR2 YDEGEE. V was pared by 4 bases and J by 7 bases, with 10 bases of the junction left unmatched. This CDR3 contains 15 residues. CDR3 in amino acids: CASSHQQGLGEKLFF. CDR3 DNA: TGTGCCAGCAGCCATCAACAGGGGTTAGGTGAAAAACTGTTTTTT.

This chain uses TRBV6-5 with TRBJ2-2, with 10 bases identical to TRBD2. This CDR3 region has 16 residues. Germline CDR1 reads MNHEY; CDR2 reads SVGAGI. The V gene end was trimmed by 0 bases and the J gene end by 4 bases; junction bases not matched to a gene: 2. The CDR3 DNA sequence: TGTGCCAGCAGTTACTCGCTAGCGGGAGCCACCGGGGAGCTGTTTTTT. Amino acid sequence: CASSYSLAGATGELFF.

The chain employs TRBV7-8 and TRBJ2-7, with D perhaps TRBD2 (6 bases). Germline V gene lookup returns CDR1 SGHVS and CDR2 FQNEAQ. V shed 5 bases and J shed 7 bases, with 30 bases lying between them. CDR3 size: 18 residues. As DNA, the CDR3 is TGTGCCAGCAGCGCCCGTCGGGCGGGGTTAACTAGGACGTGGGAGCAGTACTTC. Residues: CASSARRAGLTRTWEQYF.

The chain is built from TRBV21-1 and TRBJ2-7; the table calls TRBD1, which could not be checked here. TRBV21-1 has pseudogene status. The CDR3 is made up of 14 amino acids. The CDR3 DNA sequence: TGTGCCAGCAGGTGGAGGGACAGGGTCTACGAGCAGTACTTC. This encodes CASRWRDRVYEQYF.

The chain uses TRBV30 and TRBJ1-1; D is ambiguous. Per the germline V gene, CDR1 is GTSNPN and CDR2 is SVGIG (reference sequence). This CDR3 region has 11 residues. The V gene lost 0 bases and the J gene lost 8 bases, with 7 bases spanning the gap. The CDR3 loop is CAWSVRGEAFF. The CDR3 DNA reads as TGTGCCTGGAGTGTACGAGGGGAAGCTTTCTTT.

The V gene is TRBV30, the J gene TRBJ1-1; D remains unclear. V was pared by 0 bases and J by 5 bases, with 4 bases between. The germline V gene has CDR1 GTSNPN and CDR2 SVGIG (reference sequence). The CDR3 runs 11 residues. CDR3 in amino acids: CAWSVGTEAFF. CDR3 DNA sequence: TGTGCCTGGAGTGTCGGGACTGAAGCTTTCTTT.

This clone occurred once. This chain connects TRBV5-4 to TRBJ2-7, with 9 nucleotides matching TRBD1. V was pared by 3 bases and J by 7 bases, with 5 bases of the junction left unmatched. Germline V gives CDR1 SGHNT, CDR2 YYREEE (reference sequence). The CDR3 runs to 13 residues. The CDR3 loop reads CASSSVDRGEQYF. The CDR3 DNA reads as TGTGCCAGCAGCTCGGTGGACAGGGGAGAGCAGTACTTC.

The count of this clone is one. The chain recombines TRBV28 with TRBJ2-1, with TRBD2 matching over 8 bases. Losses at the gene ends were 8 bases for V and 9 bases for J; bases not matched to a gene: 9. The CDR3 consists of 13 residues. The V gene's germline CDR1 is MDHEN and CDR2 SYDVKM. The CDR3 bases are TGTGCCAGCCGGGGCGGGAGGTTAGGTGAGCAGTTCTTC. Amino acid sequence: CASRGGRLGEQFF.